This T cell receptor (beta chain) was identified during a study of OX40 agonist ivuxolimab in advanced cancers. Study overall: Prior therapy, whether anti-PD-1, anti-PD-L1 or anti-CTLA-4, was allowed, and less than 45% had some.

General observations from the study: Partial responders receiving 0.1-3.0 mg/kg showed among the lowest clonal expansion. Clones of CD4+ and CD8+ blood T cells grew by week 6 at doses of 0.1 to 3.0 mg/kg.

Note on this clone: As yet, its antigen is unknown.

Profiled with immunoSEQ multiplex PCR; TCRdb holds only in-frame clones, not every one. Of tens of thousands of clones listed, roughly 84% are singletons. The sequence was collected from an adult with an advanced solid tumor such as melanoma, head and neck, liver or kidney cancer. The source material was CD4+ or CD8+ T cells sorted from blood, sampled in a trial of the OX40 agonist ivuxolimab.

The CDR3 DNA reads TGTGCCATCATGACAGGGTCCCTGCAGTATTTT. This translates into CAIMTGSLQYF. This chain joins TRBV10-3 and TRBJ2-3; TRBD1 matches at 7 bases. This CDR3 has 11 amino acids. V gave up 7 bases and J gave up 11 bases; unmatched junction bases: 6. CDR1 and CDR2 from the germline V gene are ENHRY and SYGVKD.